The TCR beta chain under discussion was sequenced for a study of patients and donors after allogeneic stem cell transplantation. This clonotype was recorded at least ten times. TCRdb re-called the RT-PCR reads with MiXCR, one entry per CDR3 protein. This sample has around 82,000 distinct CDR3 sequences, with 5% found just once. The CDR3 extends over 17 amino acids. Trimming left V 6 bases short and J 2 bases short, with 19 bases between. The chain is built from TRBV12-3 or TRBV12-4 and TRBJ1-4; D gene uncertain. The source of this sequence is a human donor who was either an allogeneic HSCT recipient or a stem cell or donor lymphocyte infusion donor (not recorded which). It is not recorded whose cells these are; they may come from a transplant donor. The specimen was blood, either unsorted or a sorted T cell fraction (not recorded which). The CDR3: CASSSRWRPDTNEKLFF. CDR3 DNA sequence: TGTGCCAGCAGCTCCCGATGGCGTCCAGACACTAATGAAAAACTGTTTTTT.